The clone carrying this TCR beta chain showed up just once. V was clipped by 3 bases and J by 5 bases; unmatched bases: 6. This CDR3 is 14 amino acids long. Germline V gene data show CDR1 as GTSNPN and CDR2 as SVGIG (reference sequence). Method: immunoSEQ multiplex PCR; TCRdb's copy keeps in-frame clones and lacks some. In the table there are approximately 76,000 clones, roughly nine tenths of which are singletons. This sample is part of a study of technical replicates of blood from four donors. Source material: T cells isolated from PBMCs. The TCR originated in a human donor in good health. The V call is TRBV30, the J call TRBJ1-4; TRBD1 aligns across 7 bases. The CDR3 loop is CAWSAGTVNEKLFF. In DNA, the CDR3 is TGTGCCTGGAGCGCAGGGACAGTGAATGAAAAACTGTTTTTT.